This T cell receptor (beta chain) was identified in a study of blood T cell repertoires in COVID-19. At the level of the study: Material from acute and convalescent COVID-19 was sourced from the United States, Italy and Spain. T cells, B-cell-depleted T cells, or PBMCs provided the cDNA or gDNA that served as material.

The CDR3 spans 14 residues. Germline loops: CDR1 LNHDA, CDR2 SQIVND (reference sequence). V lost 3 bases to trimming and J lost 9 bases; unmatched junction nucleotides: 9. As processed by the authors: Reference gene primer amplification gave nucleated cell count estimates. Sequencing was performed with immunoSEQ multiplex PCR; in TCRdb, only in-frame clones are kept and a portion is missing. V, J and clone size are taken as reported in that table, and D and trimming were inferred from the DNA itself. The sample carries about 120,000 clones, around 88% recorded once. This clonotype originated in a human donor with acute or convalescent COVID-19. The donor label of this sample is uncertain. This rearrangement joins TRBV19 to TRBJ2-7; 9 positions agree with TRBD2. The source material was peripheral blood. CDR3: CASSIVAGADWQYF. In nucleotides, the CDR3 is TGTGCCAGTAGTATTGTAGCGGGAGCCGATTGGCAGTACTTC.